The subject of this entry is one T cell receptor (beta chain). The protocol was immunoSEQ multiplex PCR, while the TCRdb copy is restricted to in-frame clones and leaves out a portion. The table lists 60,000 to 65,000 clones, 75% to 90% of them singletons. The sample is drawn from a study of technical replicates of blood from a few donors. The specimen sequenced was PBMCs. The sequence derives from a human donor in good health. Some clones in this sample may be carry-over from other donors' samples.

The CDR3 protein is CASSGGGREKLFF. As DNA, the CDR3 is TGTGCCAGCAGTGGAGGGGGACGTGAAAAACTGTTTTTT. V and J are TRBV2 and TRBJ1-4; a possible D gene is TRBD1 (6 bases). Trimming shortened V by 4 bases and J by 7 bases, and 10 bases separated the two germline ends. The CDR3 consists of 13 residues. The germline CDR1 and CDR2 sequences are SNHLY and FYNNEI.